The clone carrying this T cell receptor beta chain appeared a few times. This entry comes from a study of blood T cell repertoires in COVID-19. About the research overall: The cDNA or gDNA used as material had been derived from T cells, B-cell-depleted T cells, or PBMCs.

This CDR3 spans 18 amino acids. The germline gives CDR1 SGHNT, CDR2 YYREEE (reference sequence). J lost 6 bases, V lost 3 bases, and 10 bases had no gene match. The assay was immunoSEQ multiplex PCR, and TCRdb's table has in-frame clones only and misses some. The table lists around 280,000 clones, around 87% of them singletons. The sequencing sample was made of peripheral blood. The clonotype originates from a man between 65 and 80 years old with acute or convalescent COVID-19. This chain links TRBV5-4 with TRBJ2-1; 15 positions agree with TRBD2. The CDR3 reads CASSWGGLAGGQTNEQFF. The CDR3 region has the DNA TGTGCCAGCAGCTGGGGGGGACTAGCGGGAGGCCAGACCAATGAGCAGTTCTTC.